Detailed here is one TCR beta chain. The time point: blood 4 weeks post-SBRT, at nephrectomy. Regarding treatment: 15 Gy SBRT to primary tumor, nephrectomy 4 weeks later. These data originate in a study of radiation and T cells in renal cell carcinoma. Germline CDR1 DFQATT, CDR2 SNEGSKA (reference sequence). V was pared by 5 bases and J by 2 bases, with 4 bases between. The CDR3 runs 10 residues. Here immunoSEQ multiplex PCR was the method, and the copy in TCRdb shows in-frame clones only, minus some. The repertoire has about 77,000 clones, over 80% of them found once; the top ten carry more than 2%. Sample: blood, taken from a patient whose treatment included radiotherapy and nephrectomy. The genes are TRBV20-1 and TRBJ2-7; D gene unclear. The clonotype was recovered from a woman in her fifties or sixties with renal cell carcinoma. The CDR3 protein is CSAGAYEQYF. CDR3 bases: TGCAGTGCTGGGGCCTACGAGCAGTACTTC.